The 10 T cell receptor beta chains given below trace back to one sample, sequenced in a study of shared clonotypes between healthy human individuals. CD45RO-negative cells were positively selected for CCR7, leaving out terminally differentiated effector memory CD45RA+ cells. Some clones are missing from TCRdb's copy, which holds only in-frame ones; the method was immunoSEQ multiplex PCR. The repertoire holds some 2.1 million clones, with around 93% as singletons. Sequencing was carried out using naive CD8+ T cells from PBMCs. The receptors come from a man aged 18 to 29 in good health. Some clones in this sample may be carry-over from other donors' samples.

The chain is built from TRBV30 and TRBJ2-7; maybe TRBD2 (5 bases). There are 13 residues in the CDR3. V lost 2 bases to trimming and J lost 1 base, with 9 bases between them. CDR1 is GTSNPN and CDR2 is SVGIG in the germline V gene (reference sequence). Here the CDR3 reads CAWSIRESYEQYF. CDR3 bases: TGTGCCTGGAGTATCCGGGAATCCTACGAGCAGTACTTC.

The chain carries TRBV10-2 and TRBJ2-7; no definite D call. Looked up from germline, CDR1 is WSHSY and CDR2 is SAAADI. This CDR3 spans 12 amino acids. V was clipped by 6 bases and J by 3 bases, with 9 bases between them. The CDR3 DNA reads TGCGCCAGCAGAACAGCTTACTACGAGCAGTACTTC. Its protein is CASRTAYYEQYF.

This clone was seen just once. CDR3 nucleotides: TGTGCCAGCAGTTTCCGGGGAAAAGTTTATAGCAATCAGCCCCAGCATTTT. Protein sequence: CASSFRGKVYSNQPQHF. The V and J genes are TRBV27 and TRBJ1-5; D gene ambiguous. This CDR3 comprises 17 residues. V shed 3 bases and J shed 0 bases, with 15 bases lying between them. Germline-derived CDR1 and CDR2 are MNHEY and SMNVEV (reference sequence).

The chain recombines TRBV6-4 with TRBJ1-2; D gene ambiguous. This CDR3 contains 16 residues. The germline V and J ends were trimmed by 2 bases and 10 bases, with 23 bases remaining between them. CDR1 is MRHNA and CDR2 is SNTAGT in the germline V gene. CDR3 bases: TGTGCCAGCAGTGACCCCCAGGACCTCATCTCTATCTACTACACCTTC. This sequence encodes CASSDPQDLISIYYTF.

The rearrangement uses TRBV11-2 and TRBJ2-7; 8 bases map to TRBD1. Germline loops: CDR1 SGHAT, CDR2 FQNNGV. This CDR3 is 15 amino acids long. Unmatched junction bases numbered 5, after V lost 4 bases and J lost 0 bases. CDR3 coding DNA: TGTGCCAGCAGCTCAGTGGGACAGGTCTCCTACGAGCAGTACTTC. Residues: CASSSVGQVSYEQYF.

V and J are TRBV4-3 and TRBJ2-2, with 11 bases lining up with TRBD2. CDR1 and CDR2 (germline): LGHNA, YSLEER. With V trimmed by 0 bases and J by 0 bases, 12 bases remained unmatched. CDR3 size: 21 residues. CDR3 nucleotide sequence: TGCGCCAGCAGCCAAGAGGGGAGGGTTGGACTAGCGGGCCCGAACACCGGGGAGCTGTTTTTT. Amino acid sequence: CASSQEGRVGLAGPNTGELFF.

V and J are TRBV28 and TRBJ2-7, with a weak D call TRBD2 (5 bases). The V and J ends lost 5 bases and 5 bases respectively, with 13 bases between them. This CDR3 contains 13 residues. CDR1 and CDR2 from the germline V gene are MDHEN and SYDVKM. For the CDR3, the DNA is TGTGCCAGCAGTGTCCCGTACGGGAACGAGCAGTACTTC. This gives the protein CASSVPYGNEQYF.

The V gene is TRBV10-1, the J gene TRBJ1-2, with 9 bases aligning to TRBD1. Trimming removed 4 bases from V and 3 bases from J; junction bases left unmatched: 12. The CDR3 spans 17 residues. The V gene's germline CDR1 is WNHNN and CDR2 SYGVQD (reference sequence). This CDR3 is CASSAADRGGGDYGYTF. CDR3 DNA sequence: TGCGCCAGCAGTGCAGCCGACAGGGGGGGAGGTGACTATGGCTACACCTTC.

This clone has just a few counts. V usage is TRBV27 and J usage is TRBJ1-2; D is possibly TRBD1 (5 bases). The CDR3 is made up of 14 amino acids. Germline loops: CDR1 MNHEY, CDR2 SMNVEV (reference sequence). V lost 6 bases to trimming and J lost 8 bases, with 19 bases between them. The CDR3: CASSEGRFRWGYTF. Written as DNA, the CDR3 is TGTGCCAGCAGCGAGGGGAGGTTTCGTTGGGGCTACACCTTC.

The chain uses TRBV9 and TRBJ2-5; D ambiguous. Germline V gives CDR1 SGDLS, CDR2 YYNGEE. The CDR3 loop spans 13 amino acids. The ends were cut back, 4 bases at V and 5 bases at J, with 12 bases in the middle. The CDR3 DNA follows: TGTGCCAGCAGCCCCTTCGTGGGGGAGACCCAGTACTTC. Its protein is CASSPFVGETQYF.